This T cell receptor (beta chain) was retrieved from a study of cytomegalovirus exposure and HLA in healthy donors. For the study at large: Ancestry clustering placed around 80% of around 400 genotyped donors in the Caucasian-associated cluster. Whole-study results and caveats: According to a later analysis, donors in an Asian-associated ancestry cluster reportedly had fewer N-insertions than the roughly 640-donor mean. Association of fewer than 20,000 TCR beta sequences with HLA alleles was found at 0.05 false discovery rate in a later analysis. Three chains linked to CMV were shown in vitro to be specific for CMV antigens.

PCR employed 60 Vbeta and 13 Jbeta primers. Profiled with immunoSEQ multiplex PCR; TCRdb holds only in-frame clones, not every one. The sample has some 130,000 clones, over 70% seen once; the top ten hold approximately 1.8%. A note on this clone: Its specificity is unknown. The junction does not match germline at one end; this may be a read error.

CDR3 length equals 14 residues. Germline CDR1 SEHNR, CDR2 FQNEAQ (reference sequence). This chain connects TRBV7-9 to TRBJ2-7; D not resolved. The receptor comes from a woman between 40 and 55 years old in good health and CMV-seronegative. Sequencing was carried out using PBMCs. The CDR3 region has the DNA TGTGCCAGCAGCTTAGGAGCTCCCTCCAACGAGCAGTACTTC. Translating gives CASSLGAPSNEQYF.